This TCR beta chain was documented in a study of CD8 T cells in Susac syndrome. Study-wide findings and caveats: CD8+ clonal expansion in Susac was maximal in TEMRA cells and in active patients.

Trimming cost V 5 bases and J 6 bases, with 17 bases left between them. This CDR3 contains 14 residues. This clonotype has just one count. Antigen unknown. With random hexamers, reverse transcription was performed on about 0.5 to 1 ug of RNA. Multiplex PCR with immunoSEQ amplified the TCR beta CDR3 across 54 Vbeta and 13 Jbeta. TCRdb re-called the immunoSEQ multiplex PCR reads with MiXCR, one entry per CDR3 protein. The sample lists some 120,000 distinct CDR3 sequences, about 94% occurring once. The clonotype was recovered from a human donor with Susac syndrome. The sequenced material came from CD8+ T cells from PBMCs. J is TRBJ2-7 and V is TRBV12-3 or TRBV12-4; D may be TRBD2 (5 bases). CDR3 bases: TGTGCCAGCAGTGCTCCGGGGTTTCGCCCCGAGCAGTACTTC. Protein: CASSAPGFRPEQYF.